A selection of T cell receptor beta chains follows, all from one sample in a study of molecular identifiers for immune sequencing clone quantification. TCRdb redid the calling of the PCR reads with MiXCR, one entry per CDR3 protein. Of under 600,000 distinct CDR3 sequences detected, about 20% appear once; the ten largest clones hold about 0.84%. Specimen: naive CD8+ T cells from blood, with Jurkat cell RNA spiked in. All receptors derive from a human donor in good health. Some libraries in this study had Jurkat cell RNA spiked in. The CDR3 runs from the conserved cysteine through the conserved F or W. Each record gives: V gene, clone size, D gene, J gene, CDR3 protein, CDR3 DNA. A D gene is named only where the DNA matches it firmly. Only part of the rows carry a size: once, few, many, or a class if the clone is expanded.

v_gene: TRBV5-8
abundance: -
d_gene: TRBD1
j_gene: TRBJ2-3
CDR3aa: CVSSSPWGQGRGTQYF
CDR3nt: TGTGTCAGCAGCTCGCCCTGGGGACAGGGTCGAGGTACGCAGTATTTT

v_gene: TRBV5-1
abundance: many
d_gene: -
j_gene: TRBJ1-1
CDR3aa: CASSRPGENTEAFF
CDR3nt: TGCGCCAGCAGCCGGCCGGGAGAAAACACTGAAGCTTTCTTT

v_gene: TRBV20-1
abundance: once
d_gene: TRBD2
j_gene: TRBJ2-1
CDR3aa: CSAREPGLAGNEQFF
CDR3nt: TGCAGTGCTAGAGAGCCGGGACTAGCGGGCAATGAGCAGTTCTTC

v_gene: TRBV20-1
abundance: few
d_gene: -
j_gene: TRBJ2-1
CDR3aa: CSAKPYRDTIRSYNEQFF
CDR3nt: TGCAGTGCTAAACCGTACCGGGACACCATACGCTCCTACAATGAGCAGTTCTTC

v_gene: TRBV20-1
abundance: -
d_gene: -
j_gene: TRBJ2-7
CDR3aa: CSARGATYEQYF
CDR3nt: TGCAGTGCTAGGGGGGCCACCTACGAGCAGTACTTC

v_gene: TRBV4-1
abundance: -
d_gene: TRBD2
j_gene: TRBJ2-3
CDR3aa: CAGSGLAGEPDTQYF
CDR3nt: TGCGCCGGCTCCGGACTAGCGGGAGAGCCAGATACGCAGTATTTT

v_gene: TRBV9
abundance: -
d_gene: TRBD2
j_gene: TRBJ2-3
CDR3aa: CASSAGTSGNTDTQYF
CDR3nt: TGTGCCAGCAGCGCGGGGACTAGCGGAAACACAGATACGCAGTATTTT

v_gene: TRBV4-3
abundance: -
d_gene: -
j_gene: TRBJ2-4
CDR3aa: CASSQDLPGKNIQYF
CDR3nt: TGCGCCAGCAGCCAAGATCTCCCGGGGAAAAACATTCAGTACTTC

v_gene: TRBV15
abundance: many
d_gene: -
j_gene: TRBJ1-1
CDR3aa: CATSRDRTDTEAFF
CDR3nt: TGTGCCACCAGCAGAGATCGTACAGACACTGAAGCTTTCTTT

v_gene: TRBV7-9
abundance: many
d_gene: -
j_gene: TRBJ2-6
CDR3aa: CASSLNPSGANVLTF
CDR3nt: TGTGCCAGCAGCTTAAACCCCTCTGGGGCCAACGTCCTGACTTTC

v_gene: TRBV14
abundance: -
d_gene: -
j_gene: TRBJ2-7
CDR3aa: CASSQVNQAGEQYF
CDR3nt: TGTGCCAGCAGCCAAGTTAACCAAGCTGGCGAGCAGTACTTC

v_gene: TRBV29-1
abundance: many
d_gene: -
j_gene: TRBJ1-2
CDR3aa: CSVDRRANYGYTF
CDR3nt: TGCAGCGTTGACAGAAGAGCTAACTATGGCTACACCTTC

v_gene: TRBV6-5
abundance: few
d_gene: TRBD2
j_gene: TRBJ2-1
CDR3aa: CASRPTSGGALYNEQFF
CDR3nt: TGTGCCAGCAGACCGACTAGCGGGGGGGCCCTCTACAATGAGCAGTTCTTC

v_gene: TRBV9
abundance: many
d_gene: -
j_gene: TRBJ2-2
CDR3aa: CASSVEQPLVGELFF
CDR3nt: TGTGCCAGCAGCGTAGAACAGCCCCTTGTCGGGGAGCTGTTTTTT

v_gene: TRBV29-1
abundance: many
d_gene: TRBD2
j_gene: TRBJ2-1
CDR3aa: CSVERDYSYNEQFF
CDR3nt: TGCAGCGTTGAACGGGACTACTCCTACAATGAGCAGTTCTTC

v_gene: TRBV3-1
abundance: few
d_gene: TRBD1
j_gene: TRBJ2-1
CDR3aa: CASTNDRVDNEQFF
CDR3nt: TGTGCCAGCACCAACGACAGGGTAGACAATGAGCAGTTCTTC

v_gene: TRBV24-1
abundance: -
d_gene: -
j_gene: TRBJ2-2
CDR3aa: CATSDLVSGGELFF
CDR3nt: TGTGCCACCAGTGATTTAGTGAGCGGCGGGGAGCTGTTTTTT

v_gene: TRBV14
abundance: -
d_gene: -
j_gene: TRBJ1-6
CDR3aa: CASSQEGRGGPLHF
CDR3nt: TGTGCCAGCAGCCAAGAAGGCCGGGGTGGGCCCCTCCACTTT

v_gene: TRBV24-1
abundance: few
d_gene: TRBD2
j_gene: TRBJ2-1
CDR3aa: CATSDTRTSGSYNEQFF
CDR3nt: TGTGCCACCAGTGATACCAGGACTAGCGGCTCCTACAATGAGCAGTTCTTC

v_gene: TRBV6-5
abundance: many
d_gene: TRBD1
j_gene: TRBJ2-7
CDR3aa: CASSYSGRGPSYEQYF
CDR3nt: TGTGCCAGCAGTTACTCGGGCAGGGGGCCATCCTACGAGCAGTACTTC

v_gene: TRBV27
abundance: -
d_gene: -
j_gene: TRBJ1-3
CDR3aa: CASSPGGGNTIYF
CDR3nt: TGTGCCAGCAGTCCGGGGGGAGGAAACACCATATATTTT

v_gene: TRBV7-9
abundance: many
d_gene: -
j_gene: TRBJ2-1
CDR3aa: CASSLVQRPTYNEQFF
CDR3nt: TGTGCCAGCAGCTTAGTCCAGCGGCCCACCTACAATGAGCAGTTCTTC

v_gene: TRBV6-1
abundance: -
d_gene: -
j_gene: TRBJ2-3
CDR3aa: CASSVLRSSNTDTQYF
CDR3nt: TGTGCCAGCAGTGTATTGCGATCCTCGAACACAGATACGCAGTATTTT

v_gene: TRBV4-3
abundance: -
d_gene: -
j_gene: TRBJ2-1
CDR3aa: CASSPGVGYNEQFF
CDR3nt: TGCGCCAGCAGCCCCGGAGTGGGGTACAATGAGCAGTTCTTC

v_gene: TRBV3-1
abundance: -
d_gene: -
j_gene: TRBJ2-5
CDR3aa: CASSQEWSNWETQYF
CDR3nt: TGTGCCAGCAGCCAGGAGTGGAGCAATTGGGAGACCCAGTACTTC

v_gene: TRBV7-9
abundance: -
d_gene: -
j_gene: TRBJ1-4
CDR3aa: CASSFGRGGGNEKLFF
CDR3nt: TGTGCCAGCAGCTTTGGACGCGGGGGTGGTAATGAAAAACTGTTTTTT

v_gene: TRBV4-1
abundance: many
d_gene: TRBD1
j_gene: TRBJ2-1
CDR3aa: CASSPAPGQNYNEQFF
CDR3nt: TGCGCCAGCAGTCCTGCCCCGGGACAGAACTACAATGAGCAGTTCTTC

v_gene: TRBV27
abundance: few
d_gene: TRBD1
j_gene: TRBJ2-2
CDR3aa: CATYPTGVTGELFF
CDR3nt: TGTGCCACATACCCGACAGGGGTCACCGGGGAGCTGTTTTTT

v_gene: TRBV6-6
abundance: many
d_gene: -
j_gene: TRBJ2-5
CDR3aa: CASSTGLETQYF
CDR3nt: TGTGCCAGCAGCACAGGGTTAGAGACCCAGTACTTC

v_gene: TRBV10-2
abundance: few
d_gene: TRBD1
j_gene: TRBJ1-1
CDR3aa: CASSVGHTGGWDTEAFF
CDR3nt: TGCGCCAGCAGTGTCGGCCACACAGGGGGCTGGGACACTGAAGCTTTCTTT

v_gene: TRBV7-6
abundance: few
d_gene: -
j_gene: TRBJ2-7
CDR3aa: CASSYKTGFYEQYF
CDR3nt: TGTGCCAGCAGCTACAAAACAGGGTTTTACGAGCAGTACTTC

v_gene: TRBV21-1
abundance: many
d_gene: -
j_gene: TRBJ1-5
CDR3aa: CASSKGGTDQPQHF
CDR3nt: TGTGCCAGCAGCAAAGGAGGGACAGATCAGCCCCAGCATTTT

v_gene: TRBV7-6
abundance: many
d_gene: -
j_gene: TRBJ2-3
CDR3aa: CASSLTLSRADTQYF
CDR3nt: TGTGCCAGCAGCTTAACGTTATCGAGGGCAGATACGCAGTATTTT

v_gene: TRBV27
abundance: many
d_gene: -
j_gene: TRBJ2-4
CDR3aa: CASSLRGGKNIQYF
CDR3nt: TGTGCCAGCAGTTTAAGGGGAGGCAAAAACATTCAGTACTTC

v_gene: TRBV12-3/TRBV12-4
abundance: -
d_gene: -
j_gene: TRBJ2-3
CDR3aa: CASSFGGGTTDTQYF
CDR3nt: TGTGCCAGCAGTTTTGGAGGGGGGACCACAGATACGCAGTATTTT

v_gene: TRBV4-2
abundance: once
d_gene: -
j_gene: TRBJ2-1
CDR3aa: CASSQDGDYNEQFF
CDR3nt: TGTGCCAGCAGCCAAGACGGGGACTACAATGAGCAGTTCTTC

v_gene: TRBV19
abundance: -
d_gene: TRBD2
j_gene: TRBJ2-3
CDR3aa: CASRGRGGGWADTQYF
CDR3nt: TGTGCCAGTAGGGGTCGGGGGGGAGGTTGGGCAGATACGCAGTATTTT

v_gene: TRBV10-3
abundance: many
d_gene: -
j_gene: TRBJ2-5
CDR3aa: CAIKEDQETQYF
CDR3nt: TGTGCCATCAAGGAGGACCAAGAGACCCAGTACTTC

v_gene: TRBV20-1
abundance: -
d_gene: TRBD1
j_gene: TRBJ2-7
CDR3aa: CSASWDSEETYSYEQYF
CDR3nt: TGCAGTGCTTCATGGGACAGCGAAGAAACTTACTCCTACGAGCAGTACTTC

v_gene: TRBV25-1
abundance: -
d_gene: -
j_gene: TRBJ2-1
CDR3aa: CASRVQGGYNEQFF
CDR3nt: TGTGCCAGCAGGGTACAGGGAGGCTACAATGAGCAGTTCTTC

v_gene: TRBV27
abundance: many
d_gene: -
j_gene: TRBJ2-7
CDR3aa: CASSLVGTGAYEQYF
CDR3nt: TGTGCCAGCAGTTTAGTAGGTACAGGAGCCTACGAGCAGTACTTC

v_gene: TRBV20-1
abundance: few
d_gene: -
j_gene: TRBJ2-2
CDR3aa: CSASGPDTGELFF
CDR3nt: TGCAGTGCTAGTGGTCCGGACACCGGGGAGCTGTTTTTT

v_gene: TRBV14
abundance: -
d_gene: -
j_gene: TRBJ2-3
CDR3aa: CASSTTPYTGTQYF
CDR3nt: TGTGCCAGCAGCACCACCCCTTACACAGGTACGCAGTATTTT

v_gene: TRBV7-9
abundance: few
d_gene: -
j_gene: TRBJ1-2
CDR3aa: CASSPQGNAF
CDR3nt: TGTGCCAGCAGCCCCCAGGGTAACGCCTTC

v_gene: TRBV7-9
abundance: few
d_gene: -
j_gene: TRBJ2-1
CDR3aa: CASSFSGDNEQFF
CDR3nt: TGTGCCAGCAGCTTTTCGGGGGACAATGAGCAGTTCTTC

v_gene: TRBV20-1
abundance: many
d_gene: -
j_gene: TRBJ2-7
CDR3aa: CSARPGLELYEQYF
CDR3nt: TGCAGTGCCCGGCCGGGACTTGAACTCTACGAGCAGTACTTC

v_gene: TRBV25-1
abundance: few
d_gene: -
j_gene: TRBJ2-7
CDR3aa: CASSEGDSYEQYF
CDR3nt: TGTGCCAGCAGTGAGGGGGACTCCTACGAGCAGTACTTC

v_gene: TRBV2
abundance: many
d_gene: TRBD2
j_gene: TRBJ2-3
CDR3aa: CARSGTSEHTDTQYF
CDR3nt: TGTGCCAGATCGGGGACTAGCGAACACACAGATACGCAGTATTTT

v_gene: TRBV7-2
abundance: many
d_gene: -
j_gene: TRBJ1-1
CDR3aa: CASSLAVWGGTEAFF
CDR3nt: TGTGCCAGCAGCTTAGCGGTTTGGGGGGGGACTGAAGCTTTCTTT

v_gene: TRBV7-3
abundance: many
d_gene: -
j_gene: TRBJ2-1
CDR3aa: CASSSYGYDEQFF
CDR3nt: TGTGCCAGCAGCTCATATGGGTACGATGAGCAGTTCTTC

v_gene: TRBV12-3/TRBV12-4
abundance: few
d_gene: TRBD1
j_gene: TRBJ1-3
CDR3aa: CASTPLPTGIGNTIYF
CDR3nt: TGTGCCAGCACTCCACTCCCGACAGGGATAGGAAACACCATATATTTT

v_gene: TRBV7-8
abundance: many
d_gene: -
j_gene: TRBJ2-3
CDR3aa: CASSLGGAATDTQYF
CDR3nt: TGTGCCAGCAGCTTAGGAGGCGCCGCCACAGATACGCAGTATTTT

v_gene: TRBV20-1
abundance: many
d_gene: TRBD2
j_gene: TRBJ2-7
CDR3aa: CSASPRLAGGLWYF
CDR3nt: TGCAGTGCTAGTCCAAGACTAGCGGGAGGACTCTGGTACTTC

v_gene: TRBV5-6
abundance: -
d_gene: -
j_gene: TRBJ2-1
CDR3aa: CASSGTPPNEQFF
CDR3nt: TGTGCCAGCAGCGGGACTCCGCCGAATGAGCAGTTCTTC

v_gene: TRBV7-2
abundance: many
d_gene: TRBD2
j_gene: TRBJ2-3
CDR3aa: CASSLVSGGAVDTQYF
CDR3nt: TGTGCCAGCAGCTTAGTTAGCGGGGGGGCGGTAGATACGCAGTATTTT

v_gene: TRBV6-2/TRBV6-3
abundance: few
d_gene: TRBD2
j_gene: TRBJ2-7
CDR3aa: CASSYSERGAYEQYF
CDR3nt: TGTGCCAGCAGTTACTCGGAGCGGGGGGCCTACGAGCAGTACTTC

v_gene: TRBV29-1
abundance: many
d_gene: -
j_gene: TRBJ2-3
CDR3aa: CSVEDFTGKNSDTQYF
CDR3nt: TGCAGCGTTGAAGATTTTACAGGGAAGAATTCAGATACGCAGTATTTT